Listed below are T cell receptor beta chains from one sample, sequenced in a study of cytomegalovirus exposure and HLA in healthy donors. The protocol was immunoSEQ multiplex PCR, while the TCRdb copy is restricted to in-frame clones and leaves out a portion. Here the sample spans around 180,000 clones, under 80% being singletons. The sample consisted of PBMCs. These receptor sequences come from a woman in her fifties or sixties in good health and CMV-seropositive. Both conserved end residues are part of each CDR3. Fields, in order: J gene, clone size, V gene, D gene, CDR3 protein, CDR3 DNA. The D gene is left open where the match is weak. Clone size is stated in some rows and not others, as once, few, many or a class when expanded.

TRBJ2-3	-	TRBV7-6	TRBD1	CASRQGAPTDTQYF	TGTGCCAGCAGGCAGGGGGCGCCCACAGATACGCAGTATTTT
TRBJ2-3	once	TRBV7-9	-	CASSPLADTQYF	TGTGCCAGCAGCCCGTTAGCCGATACGCAGTATTTT
TRBJ1-2	-	TRBV5-5	-	CASSGGPANYGYTF	TGTGCCAGCAGCGGGGGCCCAGCTAACTATGGCTACACCTTC
TRBJ2-2	-	TRBV9	-	CASSVEASTGELFF	TGTGCCAGCAGCGTAGAAGCCTCCACCGGGGAGCTGTTTTTT
TRBJ1-2	-	TRBV27	TRBD1	CASTGTGGPPNYGYTF	TGTGCCAGCACAGGGACAGGGGGTCCTCCTAACTATGGCTACACCTTC
TRBJ2-2	-	TRBV4-1	-	CASSPGPGDGTGELFF	TGCGCCAGCAGCCCAGGCCCCGGGGATGGCACCGGGGAGCTGTTTTTT
TRBJ1-1	-	TRBV11-2	TRBD1	CASSLDRDREAFF	TGTGCCAGCAGCTTAGATCGGGACAGGGAAGCTTTCTTT
TRBJ1-1	-	TRBV7-2	-	CASRGLRNTEAFF	TGTGCCAGCAGAGGACTGAGGAACACTGAAGCTTTCTTT
TRBJ2-7	-	TRBV5-1	TRBD2	CASSPAGAGGYEQYF	TGCGCCAGCAGCCCTGCTGGGGCGGGGGGTTACGAGCAGTACTTC
TRBJ2-1	-	TRBV9	TRBD2	CASSVVSSGGYNEQFF	TGTGCCAGCAGCGTAGTATCTAGCGGGGGTTACAATGAGCAGTTCTTC
TRBJ1-5	-	TRBV25-1	-	CASARTGNQPQHF	TGTGCCAGCGCTAGAACGGGGAATCAGCCCCAGCATTTT
TRBJ1-1	-	TRBV7-9	-	CASSPDSPEAFF	TGTGCCAGCAGCCCGGACAGTCCTGAAGCTTTCTTT
TRBJ2-5	once	TRBV4-2	TRBD1	CASSLRQGRETQYF	TGTGCCAGCAGCCTCCGACAGGGAAGAGAGACCCAGTACTTC
TRBJ2-2	-	TRBV7-3	-	CASSLGGNTGELFF	TGTGCCAGCAGCTTGGGAGGGAACACCGGGGAGCTGTTTTTT
TRBJ2-7	-	TRBV5-3	TRBD2	CARSLPSGGGGDPYEQYF	TGTGCCAGAAGCTTGCCCTCTGGGGGCGGGGGGGACCCCTACGAGCAGTACTTC
TRBJ2-1	-	TRBV7-9	-	CASARGGAGEQFF	TGTGCCAGCGCTCGTGGGGGGGCCGGGGAGCAGTTCTTC
TRBJ2-3	-	TRBV5-1	TRBD1	CASSLTGGSPTDTQYF	TGCGCCAGCAGCTTAACAGGGGGCTCGCCCACAGATACGCAGTATTTT
TRBJ2-1	-	TRBV7-2	-	CASSVGVNNEQFF	TGTGCCAGCAGCGTCGGGGTGAACAATGAGCAGTTCTTC
TRBJ1-6	-	TRBV14	-	CASSQRTSSYNSPLHF	TGTGCCAGCAGCCAACGGACAAGCTCCTATAATTCACCCCTCCACTTT
TRBJ2-5	-	TRBV6-5	-	CASRNSRVGETQYF	TGTGCCAGCAGGAACTCCAGGGTTGGAGAGACCCAGTACTTC
TRBJ2-7	-	TRBV5-5	TRBD2	CASSIGTGGLYSYEQYF	TGTGCCAGCAGCATAGGGACGGGAGGCCTTTACTCCTACGAGCAGTACTTC
TRBJ1-3	-	TRBV5-4	-	CASSLAGRAGNTIYF	TGTGCCAGCAGCTTGGCAGGCAGGGCGGGAAACACCATATATTTT
TRBJ2-1	once	TRBV27	TRBD1	CASSQRTGDNEQFF	TGTGCCAGCAGTCAAAGGACAGGGGACAATGAGCAGTTCTTC
TRBJ2-5	once	TRBV6-5	-	CASSYEGGHQETQYF	TGTGCCAGCAGTTACGAGGGGGGGCACCAAGAGACCCAGTACTTC
TRBJ1-5	-	TRBV4-1	-	CASSQEARGGPQHF	TGCGCCAGCAGCCAAGAGGCGCGGGGCGGGCCCCAGCATTTT
TRBJ1-5	-	TRBV18	-	CASSSNRVGANQPQHF	TGTGCCAGCTCATCGAACAGGGTAGGGGCCAATCAGCCCCAGCATTTT
TRBJ2-6	-	TRBV30	TRBD1	CAWSVQGASGANVLTF	TGTGCCTGGAGTGTACAGGGGGCCTCTGGGGCCAACGTCCTGACTTTC
TRBJ1-6	-	TRBV25-1	-	CASSEYDRKNSPLHF	TGTGCCAGCAGTGAATACGACAGAAAGAATTCACCCCTCCACTTT
TRBJ2-5	-	TRBV5-4	TRBD1	CASSTGGLFQETQYF	TGTGCCAGCAGCACAGGGGGGCTCTTCCAAGAGACCCAGTACTTC
TRBJ2-3	once	TRBV7-9	-	CASSWGQVLNTQYF	TGTGCCAGCAGCTGGGGGCAGGTCCTGAATACGCAGTATTTT
TRBJ2-1	-	TRBV4-1	-	CASSWVRLYNEQFF	TGCGCCAGCAGTTGGGTCAGGCTTTACAATGAGCAGTTCTTC
TRBJ2-3	-	TRBV9	TRBD2	CASSVGSSGGTDTQYF	TGTGCCAGCAGCGTAGGATCTAGCGGGGGAACAGATACGCAGTATTTT
TRBJ2-3	-	TRBV9	TRBD1	CASSARTGGTDTQYF	TGTGCCAGCAGCGCCCGGACAGGGGGCACAGATACGCAGTATTTT
TRBJ2-3	-	TRBV30	TRBD2	CAWSRGVDTQYF	TGTGCCTGGAGTCGGGGGGTAGATACGCAGTATTTT
TRBJ2-7	-	TRBV4-1	-	CASSQAPRGDDEQYF	TGCGCCAGCAGCCAAGCTCCCAGGGGGGACGACGAGCAGTACTTC
TRBJ2-7	-	TRBV11-2	TRBD2	CASSPLSGGFYEQYF	TGTGCCAGCAGCCCCCTCAGCGGGGGGTTCTACGAGCAGTACTTC
TRBJ2-5	-	TRBV5-1	-	CASSLRGRGETQYF	TGCGCCAGCAGCCTTCGGGGGCGGGGGGAGACCCAGTACTTC
TRBJ1-1	-	TRBV7-6	-	CASSLEQGPHFTEAFF	TGTGCCAGCAGCTTAGAACAGGGCCCCCACTTCACTGAAGCTTTCTTT
TRBJ1-3	-	TRBV6-5	-	CASSPSGTSGNTIYF	TGTGCCAGCAGTCCATCAGGTACCTCTGGAAACACCATATATTTT